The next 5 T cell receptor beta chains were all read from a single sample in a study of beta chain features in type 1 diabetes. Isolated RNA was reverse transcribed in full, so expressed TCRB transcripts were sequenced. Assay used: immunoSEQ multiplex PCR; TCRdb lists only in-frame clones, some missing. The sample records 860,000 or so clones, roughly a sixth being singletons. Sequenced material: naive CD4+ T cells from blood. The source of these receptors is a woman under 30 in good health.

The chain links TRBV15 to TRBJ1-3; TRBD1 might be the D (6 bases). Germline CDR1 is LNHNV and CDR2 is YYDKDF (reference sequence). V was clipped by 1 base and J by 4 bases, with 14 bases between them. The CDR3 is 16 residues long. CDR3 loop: CATSRGRQAGGNTIYF. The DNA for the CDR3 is TGTGCCACCAGCAGAGGTCGACAGGCCGGCGGAAACACCATATATTTT.

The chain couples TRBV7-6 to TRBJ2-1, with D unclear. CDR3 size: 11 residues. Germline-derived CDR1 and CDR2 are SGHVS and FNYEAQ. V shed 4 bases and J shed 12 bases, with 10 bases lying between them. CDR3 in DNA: TGTGCCAGCAGCTCGGGCCCTGTGCAGTTCTTC. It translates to CASSSGPVQFF.

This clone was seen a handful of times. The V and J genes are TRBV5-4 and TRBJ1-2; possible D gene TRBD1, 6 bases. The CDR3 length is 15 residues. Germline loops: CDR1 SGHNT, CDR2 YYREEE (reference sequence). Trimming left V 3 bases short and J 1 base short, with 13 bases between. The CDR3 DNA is TGTGCCAGCAGCTCGGCGGACAGCTATAACTATGGCTACACCTTC. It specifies CASSSADSYNYGYTF.

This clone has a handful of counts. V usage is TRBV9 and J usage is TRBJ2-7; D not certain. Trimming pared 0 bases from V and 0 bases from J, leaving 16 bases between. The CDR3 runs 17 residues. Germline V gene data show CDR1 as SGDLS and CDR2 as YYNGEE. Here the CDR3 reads CASSVGPIFRSSYEQYF. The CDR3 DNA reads TGTGCCAGCAGCGTAGGACCTATTTTCAGGAGCTCCTACGAGCAGTACTTC.

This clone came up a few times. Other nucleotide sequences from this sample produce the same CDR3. CDR3 sequence reads: CASSPGLVYGYTF. The CDR3 nucleotides read TGTGCCAGCAGTCCAGGGTTAGTCTATGGCTACACCTTC. This rearrangement joins TRBV28 to TRBJ1-2; D perhaps matches TRBD1 (5 bases). Trimming took off 5 bases at V and 4 bases at J, with 11 bases between the two ends. The CDR3 contains 13 residues. Germline CDR1 and CDR2: MDHEN and SYDVKM.